This TCR beta chain was retrieved from a study of T cell changes during pregnancy in multiple sclerosis. The CDR3 consists of 12 residues. The ends were cut back, 6 bases at V and 8 bases at J, with 11 bases in the middle. Germline V lookup: CDR1 SGHNT, CDR2 YYREEE (reference sequence). The data were produced by immunoSEQ multiplex PCR, yet TCRdb's version contains in-frame clones alone and is incomplete. The sample has 45,000 to 65,000 clones; over 85% are singletons. The sequence was collected from a female donor with multiple sclerosis, enrolled in a pregnancy study. Here the sequenced sample was CD8+ T cells from peripheral blood mononuclear cells, taken in the third trimester of pregnancy. The rearrangement joins TRBV5-4 to TRBJ2-2; no definite D call. CDR3 sequence: CASTSRLGELFF. The CDR3 coding sequence is TGTGCCAGCACCTCGAGGTTAGGGGAGCTGTTTTTT.